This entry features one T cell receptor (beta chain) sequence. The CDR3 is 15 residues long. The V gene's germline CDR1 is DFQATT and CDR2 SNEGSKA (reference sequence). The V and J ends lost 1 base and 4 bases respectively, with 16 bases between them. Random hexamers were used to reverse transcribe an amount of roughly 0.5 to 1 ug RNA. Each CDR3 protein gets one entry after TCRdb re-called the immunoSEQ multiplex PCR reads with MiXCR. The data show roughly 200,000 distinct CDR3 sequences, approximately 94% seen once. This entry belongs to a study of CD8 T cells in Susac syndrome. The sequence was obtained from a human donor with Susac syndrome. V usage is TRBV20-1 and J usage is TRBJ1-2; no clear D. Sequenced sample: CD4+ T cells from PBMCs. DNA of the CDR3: TGCAGTGCTAGAGGGGTAGACATCCCCCTCTATGGCTACACCTTC. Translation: CSARGVDIPLYGYTF.